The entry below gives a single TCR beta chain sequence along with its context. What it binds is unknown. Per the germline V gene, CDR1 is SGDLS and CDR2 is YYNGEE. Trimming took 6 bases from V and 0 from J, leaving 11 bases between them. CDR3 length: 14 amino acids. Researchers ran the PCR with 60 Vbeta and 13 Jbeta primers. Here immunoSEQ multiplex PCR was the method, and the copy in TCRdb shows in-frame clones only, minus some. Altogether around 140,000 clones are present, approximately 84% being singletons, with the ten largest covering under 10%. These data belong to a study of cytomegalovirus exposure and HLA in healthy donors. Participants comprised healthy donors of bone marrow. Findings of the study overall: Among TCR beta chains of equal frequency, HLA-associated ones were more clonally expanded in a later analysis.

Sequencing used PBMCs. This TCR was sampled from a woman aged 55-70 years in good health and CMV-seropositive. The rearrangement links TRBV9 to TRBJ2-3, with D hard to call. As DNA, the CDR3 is TGTGCCAGCAACATTCGTGCTAGCACAGATACGCAGTATTTT. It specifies CASNIRASTDTQYF.